Here is one T cell receptor (beta chain) with its context. It was with 60 Vbeta and 13 Jbeta primers that the PCR ran. TCRdb's copy holds only in-frame clones and misses some; the assay was immunoSEQ multiplex PCR. The sample has fewer than 200,000 clones, roughly 85% seen once; the top ten hold about 1.5%. This sample stems from a study of cytomegalovirus exposure and HLA in healthy donors. CDR1 is MNHEY and CDR2 is SVGAGI in the germline V gene. The CDR3 totals 15 residues. The V gene end was trimmed by 6 bases and the J gene end by 1 base; junction bases not matched to a gene: 8. Sequenced sample: PBMCs. The receptor was derived from a male donor in good health and CMV-seronegative. This sequence joins TRBV6-5 and TRBJ2-5; 7 nucleotides line up with TRBD1. The CDR3 DNA follows: TGTGCCAGCAGCCTTCCTGGGACAGCCCAAGAGACCCAGTACTTC. Amino acids: CASSLPGTAQETQYF.